This T cell receptor (beta chain) was sequenced for a study of CD8 T cells in ankylosing spondylitis. Study conclusions and caveats: Several of the motif variants were reported before in synovial fluid and blood from reactive arthritis. There was reportedly significant enrichment of clones that were disease-linked in matched ankylosing spondylitis synovial fluid. Within ankylosing spondylitis blood, a TCR beta motif made up of eight highly homologous variants appeared to be characteristic. Those disease-linked clones were CD8+; they were also relatively rare in peripheral blood.

CDR1 MGHDK and CDR2 SYGVNS come from the germline V gene. Trimming cost V 5 bases and J 3 bases; bases outside gene matches: 3. The CDR3 is 14 amino acids. The authors made TCR beta libraries by quantitative 5'-RACE with molecular barcodes. TCRdb re-analysed the 5' RACE reads in MiXCR, keeping a single row per CDR3 protein. The data contain more than 600,000 distinct CDR3 sequences, roughly 19% of them singletons. About this clonotype itself: Its antigen is still unknown.

Specimen: blood, either unsorted or a sorted T cell fraction (not recorded which). The source is a male donor with ankylosing spondylitis. The chain is built from TRBV25-1 and TRBJ1-2; 10 nucleotides line up with TRBD1. DNA of the CDR3: TGTGCCAGCAGTATGACAGGGGGCTACTATGGCTACACCTTC. Protein: CASSMTGGYYGYTF.